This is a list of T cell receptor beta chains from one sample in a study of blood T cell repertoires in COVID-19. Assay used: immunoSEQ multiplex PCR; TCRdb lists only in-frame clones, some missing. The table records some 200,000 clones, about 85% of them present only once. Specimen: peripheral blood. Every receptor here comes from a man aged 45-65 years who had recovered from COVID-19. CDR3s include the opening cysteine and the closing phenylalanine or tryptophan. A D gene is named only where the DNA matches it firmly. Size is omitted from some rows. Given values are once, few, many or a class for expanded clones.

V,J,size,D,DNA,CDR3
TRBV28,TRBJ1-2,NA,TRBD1,TGTGCCAGCAGTTTTCAAAGGGGGCCTCACTATGGCTACACCTTC,CASSFQRGPHYGYTF
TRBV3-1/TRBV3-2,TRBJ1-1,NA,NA,TGTGCCAGCAGCCAAGAGGGAGCCCTGGTCACTGAAGCTTTCTTT,CASSQEGALVTEAFF
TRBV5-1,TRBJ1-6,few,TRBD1,TGCGCCAGCAGCGACGGACAGGGAGGGAATTCACCCCTCCACTTT,CASSDGQGGNSPLHF
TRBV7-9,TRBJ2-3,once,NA,TGTGCCAGCAGCTTAGCTAGCCTGGCGCAGTATTTT,CASSLASLAQYF
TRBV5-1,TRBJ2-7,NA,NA,TGCGCCAGCAGCTTTGGAGACTACACCTCCGAGCAGTACTTC,CASSFGDYTSEQYF
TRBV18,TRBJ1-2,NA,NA,TGTGCCAGCTCACCAGAGAAAGGGGGAAGCTATGGCTACACCTTC,CASSPEKGGSYGYTF
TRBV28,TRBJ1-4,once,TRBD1,TGTGCCAGCAGCTCGGGACAGGGGTTCGGGGAAAAACTGTTTTTT,CASSSGQGFGEKLFF
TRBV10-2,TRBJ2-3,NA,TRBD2,TGCGCCAGCAGAACGGGGGGAGCCCGCACAGATACGCAGTATTTT,CASRTGGARTDTQYF
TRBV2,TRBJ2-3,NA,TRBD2,TGTGCCAGCAGTCCGCGGTGGGCGGGAGGCCATACGCAGTATTTT,CASSPRWAGGHTQYF
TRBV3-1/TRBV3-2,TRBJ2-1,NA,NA,TGTGCCAGCAGCCAACGATATACTAGCTACAATGAGCAGTTCTTC,CASSQRYTSYNEQFF
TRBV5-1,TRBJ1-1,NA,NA,TGCGCCAGCAGCTCGGCGGGAAATTCCCTGAACACTGAAGCTTTCTTT,CASSSAGNSLNTEAFF
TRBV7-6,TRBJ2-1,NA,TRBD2,TGTGCCAGCAGCTCCCTAGCGGGAGATGTCAATGAGCAGTTCTTC,CASSSLAGDVNEQFF
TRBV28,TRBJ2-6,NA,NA,TGTGCCAGCAGTTTATGGAGGGGGTTGGGGGCCAACGTCCTGACTTTC,CASSLWRGLGANVLTF
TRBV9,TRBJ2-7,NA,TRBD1,TGTGCCAGCAGCGTAGCCGGGACAGGGGCATGGCAGTACTTC,CASSVAGTGAWQYF
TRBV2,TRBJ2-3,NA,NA,TGTGCCAGCAGCGAACCCCTAGCCCCAGATACGCAGTATTTT,CASSEPLAPDTQYF
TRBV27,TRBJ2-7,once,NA,TGTGCCAGCAGTTTGACAGCAAACTACGAGCAGTACTTC,CASSLTANYEQYF
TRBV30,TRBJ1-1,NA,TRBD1,TGTGCCTGGAAGCGTACAGGGGCGCCGAACACTGAAGCTTTCTTT,CAWKRTGAPNTEAFF
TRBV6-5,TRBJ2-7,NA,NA,TGTGCCAGCAGTTACTCGATGTTCGCGGGGCACGACGAGCAGTACTTC,CASSYSMFAGHDEQYF
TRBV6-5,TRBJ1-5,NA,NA,TGTGCCAGCAGGTCAGGGATCAATCAGCCCCAGCATTTT,CASRSGINQPQHF
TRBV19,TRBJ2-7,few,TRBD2,TGTGCCACCCGGGGGGATCCCGTCTACGAGCAGTACTTC,CATRGDPVYEQYF
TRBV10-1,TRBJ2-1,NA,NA,TGCGCCAGCAGTGTCGAGTCAGGGTACAATGAGCAGTTCTTC,CASSVESGYNEQFF
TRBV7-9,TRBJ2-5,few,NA,TGTGCCAGCAGCCCAGTCGGGAGAACCCTGACGGAGACCCAGTACTTC,CASSPVGRTLTETQYF
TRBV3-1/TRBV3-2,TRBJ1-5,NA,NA,TGTGCCAGCAGCCAACGGGACACCAATCAGCCCCAGCATTTT,CASSQRDTNQPQHF
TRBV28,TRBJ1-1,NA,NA,TGTGCCAGCAGTTCCCAGAATCCTGAAGCTTTCTTT,CASSSQNPEAFF
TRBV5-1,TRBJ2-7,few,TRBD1,TGCGCCAGCAGCTTGGAAGGGACAGGGGGCGCCGAGCAGTACTTC,CASSLEGTGGAEQYF
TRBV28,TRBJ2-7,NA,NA,TGTGCCAGCAGTTACAGGGTGTTCTTGAGCGAGCAGTACTTC,CASSYRVFLSEQYF
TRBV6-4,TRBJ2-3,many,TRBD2,TGTGCCAGCAGTGACTCCAGCGGGAATACAGATACGCAGTATTTT,CASSDSSGNTDTQYF
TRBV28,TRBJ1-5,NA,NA,TGTGCCAGCAGTTTGGCTCAGGGCAATCAGCCCCAGCATTTT,CASSLAQGNQPQHF
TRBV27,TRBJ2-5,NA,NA,TGTGCCAGCAGTCGCCAGGGTTCGTGGGAGACCCAGTACTTC,CASSRQGSWETQYF
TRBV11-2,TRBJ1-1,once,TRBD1,TGTGCCAGCAGCTCCTCGGGACAGGGGGCGTTAAACACTGAAGCTTTCTTT,CASSSSGQGALNTEAFF
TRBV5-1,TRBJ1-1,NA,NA,TGCGCCAGCAGCCCGCAAGGACAGCCGACTGAAGCTTTCTTT,CASSPQGQPTEAFF
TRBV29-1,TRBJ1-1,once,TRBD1,TGCAGCGTCGACAGGGGGCGACGAGAAGCTTTCTTT,CSVDRGRREAFF
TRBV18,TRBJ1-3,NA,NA,TGTGCCAGCTCAAATACACATACCGCCTCTGGAAACACCATATATTTT,CASSNTHTASGNTIYF
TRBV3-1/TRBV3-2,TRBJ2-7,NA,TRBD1,TGTGCCAGCAGCCAAGATCGGGGACAGAGTTACGAGCAGTACTTC,CASSQDRGQSYEQYF
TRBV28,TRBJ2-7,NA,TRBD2,TGTGCCAGCAGTTGGCGGGGGGACCCTTCCTACGAGCAGTACTTC,CASSWRGDPSYEQYF
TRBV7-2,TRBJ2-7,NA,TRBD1,TGTGCCAGCAGCCCGACTTCAGGGGGCGGCTACGAGCAGTACTTC,CASSPTSGGGYEQYF
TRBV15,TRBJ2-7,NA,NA,TGTGCCACCAGCCTATCCCAGGTCCCGCCCTACGAGCAGTACTTC,CATSLSQVPPYEQYF
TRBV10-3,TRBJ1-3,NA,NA,TGTGCCATCAAAGGGGACTCTGGAAACACCATATATTTT,CAIKGDSGNTIYF
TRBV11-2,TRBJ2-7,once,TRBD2,TGTGCCAGCAGCTCGAGCGTGGGACTAGTTAACCACTACGAGCAGTACTTC,CASSSSVGLVNHYEQYF
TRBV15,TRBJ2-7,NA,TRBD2,TGTGCCACCAGAGCCGCAGGGCTAGCGGGGACTTACGAGCAGTACTTC,CATRAAGLAGTYEQYF
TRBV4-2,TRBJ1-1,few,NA,TGTGCCAGCAGCCAAGGGGGCGGAATGAACACTGAAGCTTTCTTT,CASSQGGGMNTEAFF
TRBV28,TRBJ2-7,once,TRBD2,TGTGCCAGCAGTTTCAGTAGCGGGCCTACCTACGAGCAGTACTTC,CASSFSSGPTYEQYF